This T cell receptor beta chain was sequenced in a study of blood T cell repertoires in COVID-19. About the study: Acute-phase and convalescent COVID-19 samples originated in the United States, Italy and Spain. T cells, B-cell-depleted T cells, or PBMCs supplied cDNA or gDNA.

Original processing methods: Amplification from reference gene primers served as the basis for estimated nucleated cell counts. This table comes from immunoSEQ multiplex PCR, and its TCRdb copy is limited to in-frame clones, with some not included. V, J and clone size were drawn from that table, and D and trimming were deduced from the DNA. This sample has 34,000 or so clones, with 60% to 80% found just once. Trimming stripped 4 bases from V and 2 bases from J, with 18 bases between. Germline assignment: CDR1 SGHDN and CDR2 FVKESK. The CDR3 has 17 residues. The gene calls are TRBV14 and TRBJ1-3, with D unresolved. The sample consisted of peripheral blood. This TCR was recovered from a man aged 80 or over with acute or convalescent COVID-19. DNA of the CDR3: TGTGCCAGCAGCCGAGCTGGGCGGGGAATGGCTGGAAACACCATATATTTT. Translating it yields CASSRAGRGMAGNTIYF.